This T cell receptor beta chain was retrieved from a study of T cells in Graves' hyperthyroidism and ophthalmopathy. Trimming left V 0 bases short and J 4 bases short, with 7 bases between. Germline V gene lookup returns CDR1 LGHNA and CDR2 YSLEER. The CDR3 has 14 residues. The investigators amplified TCR beta CDR3 regions from RNA transcripts. The primer set for the first-round RT-PCR of the TCR CDR3 was HTBI. TCRdb re-derived calls from the multiplex PCR reads in MiXCR, one entry per CDR3 protein. This sample has over 650,000 distinct CDR3 sequences, with around 17% found just once. This clonotype was obtained from a man aged 18 to 30 with Graves' hyperthyroidism. The chain couples TRBV4-3 to TRBJ2-1; no clear D gene. The sequenced material came from blood. As DNA, the CDR3 is TGCGCCAGCAGCCAAGATGAACAGTACAATGAGCAGTTCTTC. Translated: CASSQDEQYNEQFF.